The 6 T cell receptor beta chains below were found in one sample sequenced in a study of a mutant IDH1 vaccine in newly diagnosed glioma. Some clones are missing from TCRdb's copy, which holds only in-frame ones; the method was immunoSEQ multiplex PCR. The data contain around 25,000 clones, roughly three quarters of them singletons. The antigens of these receptors remain unknown. The time point is: week 5, during vaccination. With topical imiquimod, each dose of the vaccine consisted of 300 ug of mutant IDH1 20-mer peptide. The sequenced sample was PBMCs, obtained from a glioma patient whose treatment included an IDH1 peptide vaccine. The receptor source for this set is a man aged 35-49 years with glioma. Some clones in this sample may be carry-over from other donors' samples.

A remark on this clone: This sample also contains other DNA sequences that code for the same CDR3. V gene TRBV30 combines with J gene TRBJ1-5; D unresolved. Germline CDR1 GTSNPN, CDR2 SVGIG (reference sequence). The CDR3 is 13 amino acids. With 3 bases removed from V and 8 bases from J, the gap between germline ends came to 14 bases. CDR3 amino acids: CAWSRDLREPQHF. In DNA form, the CDR3 reads TGTGCCTGGAGCAGAGACCTAAGGGAGCCCCAGCATTTT. Together with reference TRBV30 and TRBJ1-5, the CDR3 gives the full variable domain: SQTIHQWPATLVQPVGSPLSLECTVEGTSNPNLYWYRQAAGRGLQLLFYSVGIGQISSEVPQNLSASRPQDRQFILSSKKLLLSDSGFYLCAWSRDLREPQHFGDGTRLSIL.

The genes are TRBV5-4 and TRBJ2-5, with TRBD2 identical over 14 bases. V gave up 5 bases and J gave up 4 bases; unmatched junction bases: 7. Per the germline V gene, CDR1 is SGHNT and CDR2 is YYREEE (reference sequence). The CDR3 is 16 amino acids. CDR3 nucleotides: TGTGCCAGCAGAATCGGACTAGCGGGGGGTAGAGAGACCCAGTACTTC. Residues: CASRIGLAGGRETQYF.

V usage is TRBV5-4 and J usage is TRBJ1-3; D ambiguous. V was shortened by 4 bases and J by 0 bases, with 11 bases between the two germline ends. This CDR3 contains 15 residues. Germline-derived CDR1 and CDR2 are SGHNT and YYREEE (reference sequence). The CDR3 coding sequence is TGTGCCAGCAGCCAAGGACGGGACTCTGGAAACACCATATATTTT. It codes for CASSQGRDSGNTIYF. The whole variable domain, filled in from reference TRBV5-4 and TRBJ1-3, reads ETGVTQSPTHLIKTRGQQVTLRCSSQSGHNTVSWYQQALGQGPQFIFQYYREEENGRGNFPPRFSGLQFPNYSSELNVNALELDDSALYLCASSQGRDSGNTIYFGEGSWLTVV.

The chain has TRBV7-2 and TRBJ2-3; 9 bases are shared with TRBD2. V was clipped by 4 bases and J by 5 bases; unmatched bases: 7. Germline V CDR1 and CDR2: SGHTA, FQGNSA. This CDR3 contains 15 residues. The CDR3 spells CASSSNSGGLDTQYF. The CDR3 nucleotides are TGTGCCAGCAGCTCAAATAGCGGGGGATTAGATACGCAGTATTTT.

This chain uses TRBV4-1 with TRBJ1-6; D gene ambiguous. Germline CDR1 reads MGHRA; CDR2 reads YSYEKL. Trimming cost V 0 bases and J 5 bases, with 11 bases left between them. The CDR3 totals 16 residues. The CDR3: CASSQELGWNNSPLHF. The CDR3 nucleotides read TGCGCCAGCAGCCAAGAATTGGGGTGGAATAATTCACCCCTCCACTTT.

Only a few counts were recorded for this clone. The CDR3 sequence: CASSYRSGGGQPQHF. For the CDR3, the DNA is TGTGCCAGCAGTTATCGATCAGGCGGGGGTCAGCCCCAGCATTTT. The chain carries TRBV6-5 and TRBJ1-5; tentative D call: TRBD1 (5 bases). CDR3 length: 15 residues. V was clipped by 3 bases and J by 6 bases, with 15 bases between them. Germline CDR1 MNHEY, CDR2 SVGAGI.